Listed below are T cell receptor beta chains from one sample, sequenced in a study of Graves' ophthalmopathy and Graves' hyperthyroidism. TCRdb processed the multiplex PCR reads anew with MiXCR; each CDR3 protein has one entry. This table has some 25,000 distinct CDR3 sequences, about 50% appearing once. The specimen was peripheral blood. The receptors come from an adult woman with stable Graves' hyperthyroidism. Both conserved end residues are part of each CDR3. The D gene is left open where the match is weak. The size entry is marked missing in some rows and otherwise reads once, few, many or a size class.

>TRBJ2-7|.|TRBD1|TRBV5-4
CASSFGQAAYEQYF
TGTGCCAGCAGCTTCGGACAGGCGGCCTACGAGCAGTACTTC
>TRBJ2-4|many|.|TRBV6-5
CASSADGSLAKNIQYF
TGTGCCAGCAGTGCCGACGGATCGCTAGCCAAAAACATTCAGTACTTC
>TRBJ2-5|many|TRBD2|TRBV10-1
CASSGGTSGITQYF
TGCGCCAGCAGTGGCGGGACTAGCGGAATCACCCAGTACTTC
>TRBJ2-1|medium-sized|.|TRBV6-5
CASSYDGSNEQFF
TGTGCCAGCAGTTATGATGGGAGCAATGAGCAGTTCTTC
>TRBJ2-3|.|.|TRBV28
CASSFPPRTDTQYF
TGTGCCAGCAGTTTCCCCCCCCGCACAGATACGCAGTATTTC
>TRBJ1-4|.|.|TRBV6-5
CASEESNEKLFF
TGTGCCAGCGAGGAATCTAATGAAAAACTGTTTTTT
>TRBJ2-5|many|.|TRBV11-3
CASSLKSRETQYF
TGTGCCAGCAGCTTAAAGTCAAGAGAGACCCAGTACTTC
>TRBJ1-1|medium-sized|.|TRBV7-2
CASSSRTPEAFF
TGTGCCAGCAGCTCCAGGACCCCTGAAGCTTTCTTT
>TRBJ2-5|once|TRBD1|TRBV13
CASSFDRGYQETQYF
TGTGCCAGCAGCTTCGACAGGGGGTACCAAGAGACCCAGTACTTC
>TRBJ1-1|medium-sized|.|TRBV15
CATSTGLSDTEAFF
TGTGCCACCAGCACCGGACTGTCGGACACTGAAGCTTTCTTT